These 2 T cell receptor beta chains came from one sample sequenced in a study of blood T cell repertoires in COVID-19. Only in-frame clones appear in the TCRdb table, and some are missing; sequencing was by immunoSEQ multiplex PCR. Of about 180,000 clones in the sample, about 89% are singletons; the top ten hold under 2%. The sequencing sample was made of peripheral blood. The receptors were sampled from a man aged 18 to 29 who had recovered from COVID-19.

The chain joins TRBV7-9 to TRBJ2-2; D may be TRBD2 (5 bases). Germline V gene sequence: CDR1 SEHNR, CDR2 FQNEAQ (reference sequence). The CDR3 contains 17 residues. The V end lost 4 bases, the J end lost 4 bases, and 19 bases lay between the germline ends. CDR3 coding DNA: TGTGCCAGCAGCTCTCCCCAGAGGGAGTTGGGCACCGGGGAGCTGTTTTTT. It is translated as CASSSPQRELGTGELFF.

This chain links TRBV7-2 with TRBJ1-4; TRBD1 aligns across 7 bases. This CDR3 spans 15 amino acids. Germline-derived CDR1 and CDR2 are SGHTA and FQGNSA. With V trimmed by 2 bases and J by 3 bases, 3 bases remained unmatched. The CDR3 protein is CASSLTGAPNEKLFF. The CDR3 nucleotides read TGTGCCAGCAGCTTAACAGGGGCGCCTAATGAAAAACTGTTTTTT.